This T cell receptor (beta chain) was sequenced during a study of T cell responses to AZD1222 COVID-19 vaccine. On the study more broadly: Whether given at about 4 or about 12 weeks, second doses were pooled.

V shed 0 bases and J shed 5 bases, with 8 bases lying between them. Germline V gene data show CDR1 as MNHEY and CDR2 as SMNVEV (reference sequence). The CDR3 is 13 residues long. Clones were sequenced by immunoSEQ multiplex PCR, and TCRdb holds only the in-frame ones, with some missing. The sample includes over 100,000 clones, around nine tenths seen only once; the top ten take about a sixth. Comments on this clone: The target antigen is unknown.

Study-wide findings and caveats: Females made up more of the donors, who were largely white British, and clonal diversity may have come out too low.

The source is an adult in good health. Sequencing used peripheral blood, obtained on day 0 of AZD1222 vaccination. The V and J genes are TRBV27 and TRBJ2-7; D gene unclear. In DNA, the CDR3 is TGTGCCAGCAGTTTATCGATCGCCCACGAGCAGTACTTC. This gives the protein CASSLSIAHEQYF.